This TCR beta chain emerged from a study of T cells expressing NK-cell markers. About the research overall: The TCR beta repertoires were obtained from sorted CD3+CD56+NKG2C+, CD3+CD56+NKG2C- and CD3+CD56-NKG2C+ T cells. HCMV seropositivity characterized seven of the eight sequenced donors, and seronegativity one.

Using the 5' RACE reads, TCRdb records one entry per CDR3 protein without DNA. The table lists roughly 380,000 distinct CDR3 sequences. CDR3 size: 15 residues. Germline loops: CDR1 SNHLY, CDR2 FYNNEI. The TCR originated in a man aged 18-70 years in good health. Sequenced material: blood T cells: a sorted CD56 or NKG2C T cell subset, CD4+ or CD8+ T cells, or bulk PBMC T cells (not recorded which). The chain combines TRBV2 with TRBJ2-3. CDR3 protein: CASSEQPLSTDTQYF. The full variable domain, in which reference TRBV2 and TRBJ2-3 provide the parts outside the CDR3, is EPEVTQTPSHQVTQMGQEVILRCVPISNHLYFYWYRQILGQKVEFLVSFYNNEISEKSEIFDDQFSVERPDGSNFTLKIRSTKLEDSAMYFCASSEQPLSTDTQYFGPGTRLTVL.